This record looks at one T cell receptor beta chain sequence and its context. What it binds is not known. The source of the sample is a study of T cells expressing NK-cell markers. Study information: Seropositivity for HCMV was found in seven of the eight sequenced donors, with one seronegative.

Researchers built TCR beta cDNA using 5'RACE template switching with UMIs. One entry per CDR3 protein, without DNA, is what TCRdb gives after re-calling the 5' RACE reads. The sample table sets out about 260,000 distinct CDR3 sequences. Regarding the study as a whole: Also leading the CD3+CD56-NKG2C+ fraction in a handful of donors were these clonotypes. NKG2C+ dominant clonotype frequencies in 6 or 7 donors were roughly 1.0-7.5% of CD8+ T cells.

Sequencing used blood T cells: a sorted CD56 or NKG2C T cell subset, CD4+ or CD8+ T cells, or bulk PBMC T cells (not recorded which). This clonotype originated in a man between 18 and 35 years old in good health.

The CDR3 sequence: CASSLRLAGGPTKNIQYF. The gene calls are TRBV7-2 and TRBJ2-4; TCRdb reports TRBD2, a call that lacks DNA to check it against. This CDR3 comprises 18 residues. The V gene's germline CDR1 is SGHTA and CDR2 FQGNSA. The full variable domain, its missing parts supplied by reference TRBV7-2 and TRBJ2-4, is GAGVSQSPSNKVTEKGKDVELRCDPISGHTALYWYRQSLGQGLEFLIYFQGNSAPDKSGLPSDRFSAERTGGSVSTLTIQRTQQEDSAVYLCASSLRLAGGPTKNIQYFGAGTRLSVL.